This T cell receptor (beta chain) was sequenced for a study of blood T cell repertoires in COVID-19 (dated by TCRdb to about 2020). As for the study more broadly: Samples covering the acute and convalescent phases of COVID-19 were provided by collaborators in the United States, Italy and Spain. The samples were drawn from the first 160 participants of the ongoing ImmuneRACE study and from 1,254 subjects provided by 6 global collaborators. The prospective study material was composed of cDNA or gDNA derived from T cells, B-cell-depleted T cells, or PBMCs. Deeply sampled blood TCRbeta repertoires from subjects exposed to, actively infected with, or recovered from COVID-19 were included in the dataset. Where HLA class I and class II types were available, the types were taken from metadata supplied by the sample provider, not from assay-based typing. A freely available public database, intended as a resource for researchers studying the immune response to SARS-CoV-2, is where the repertoires were released. A de-identified subject ID, COVID-19 status, age in years and sex were almost always included in the sample metadata.

What the work shows at the level of the full study, not this receptor alone: The amount of clinical and demographic metadata varied by source and participant and was provided uncurated.

CDR3 length: 17 amino acids, cysteine to phenylalanine. Just CDR3 DNA is preserved here, 51 bases in frame from base 1. The V end gives up 5 bases and the J end 0 bases, leaving 9 bases in the junction not matched to a gene. The germline V gene (reference sequence) provides CDR1 LNHDA and CDR2 SQIVND. TCRbeta CDR3 regions were amplified from genomic DNA using the immunoSEQ Assay, a bias-controlled multiplex PCR. In the original analysis: Within the assay, amplification of reference gene primers was used to estimate how many nucleated cells each sample contained. To quantify the absolute abundance of each unique TCRbeta CDR3 rearrangement, sequence reads were collapsed and filtered. For each sample, productive Simpson clonality was calculated as the square root of Simpson's diversity index over productive rearrangements. The table was pulled from immuneACCESS by TCRdb, which kept in-frame rearrangements only. Such tables lose some clones; where checked, under half of the loss comes from unresolved V genes, and the rest has no known cause. Clonal size and the V and J genes are those of that table, whereas D and trimming came from the DNA. This sample gives roughly 59,000 clones in total; approximately 80% of them show up just once. The ten largest account for more than 9.5% of the sample.

The collaborating institutions used their own protocols to collect whole blood in K2EDTA tubes. For TCRbeta analysis, collaborator samples were shipped as frozen whole blood, as isolated PBMCs, or as DNA extracted from either sample type. Remarks on this clone: The clone's antigen remains unknown. Base-call qualities are not available, and no considerably larger clone is one nucleotide away.

This clonotype originated in a human donor in a cohort sampled during active COVID-19. Material for sequencing was peripheral blood. The rearranged segments are TRBV19 and TRBJ2-7, with 11 junctional bases fitting TRBD2. The encoded CDR3 is CASSPRTSGYRSYEQYF. The DNA sequence is as follows: TGTGCCAGTAGTCCACGGACTAGCGGGTACCGCTCCTACGAGCAGTACTTC. The full variable domain, with segments outside the CDR3 supplied by the reference TRBV19 and TRBJ2-7 proteins, appears as DGGITQSPKYLFRKEGQNVTLSCEQNLNHDAMYWYRQDPGQGLRLIYYSQIVNDFQKGDIAEGYSVSREKKESFPLTVTSAQKNPTAFYLCASSPRTSGYRSYEQYFGPGTRLTVT.